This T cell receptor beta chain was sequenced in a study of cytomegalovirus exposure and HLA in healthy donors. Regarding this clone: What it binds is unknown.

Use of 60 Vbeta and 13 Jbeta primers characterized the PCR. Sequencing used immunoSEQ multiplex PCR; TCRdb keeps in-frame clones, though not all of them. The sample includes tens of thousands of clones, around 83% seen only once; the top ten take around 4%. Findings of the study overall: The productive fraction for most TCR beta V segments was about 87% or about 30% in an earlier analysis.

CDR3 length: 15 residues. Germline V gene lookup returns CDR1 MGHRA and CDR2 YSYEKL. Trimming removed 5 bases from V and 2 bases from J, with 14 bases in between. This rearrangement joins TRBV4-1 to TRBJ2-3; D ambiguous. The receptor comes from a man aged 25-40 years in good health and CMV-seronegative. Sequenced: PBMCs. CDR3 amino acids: CASSKRVLHTDTQYF. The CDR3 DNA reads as TGCGCCAGCAGCAAAAGAGTACTGCACACAGATACGCAGTATTTT.